The rows below give T cell receptor beta chains drawn from one sample of a study of Graves' ophthalmopathy and Graves' hyperthyroidism. Using its own MiXCR run on the multiplex PCR reads, TCRdb lists one record per CDR3 protein. The sample shows about 700,000 distinct CDR3 sequences, around 40% of them seen only once. The sequencing input was peripheral blood. These receptors all come from an adult man with Graves' ophthalmopathy. Both conserved end residues are part of each CDR3. D genes are given only for firm matches. Expanded clones are given a class, and other clones once, few, many or no size at all.

j_call	v_call	d_call	clone_size	cdr3_nt	cdr3_aa
TRBJ2-7	TRBV11-1	TRBD2	-	TGTGCCAGCAGCTCGGGGGGGGTGGTCGAGCAGTACTTC	CASSSGGVVEQYF
TRBJ1-5	TRBV4-1	-	few	TGCGCCAGCAGCCGATACTTGGGGGAGCCCCAGCATTTT	CASSRYLGEPQHF
TRBJ1-1	TRBV20-1	-	-	TGCAGTGCTGGATCGGGTTCCATGAACACTGAAGCTTTCTTT	CSAGSGSMNTEAFF
TRBJ2-1	TRBV7-2	TRBD2	-	TGTGCCAGCAGCCGTAGCGGGAGGAATGAGCAGTTCTTC	CASSRSGRNEQFF
TRBJ1-1	TRBV29-1	-	-	TGCAGCGTTGAGGCTCTTAGGGGGACTGAAGCTTTCTTT	CSVEALRGTEAFF
TRBJ2-2	TRBV9	-	-	TGTGCCAGCAGCGTTTGGCGGGGGAACACCGGGGAGCTGTTTTTT	CASSVWRGNTGELFF
TRBJ2-1	TRBV10-3	TRBD2	-	TGTGCCACCGCCGGACTAGTCCCCGATGAGCAGTTCTTC	CATAGLVPDEQFF
TRBJ2-2	TRBV25-1	TRBD2	-	TGTGCCAGTAGTACCCGGACTAGCCCCACCGGGGAGCTGGTTTTT	CASSTRTSPTGELVF
TRBJ2-5	TRBV7-2	TRBD2	-	TGTGCCTGCAGCCAAGGCCTAGCGGGAGGACAGACCCAGTACTTC	CACSQGLAGGQTQYF
TRBJ2-7	TRBV20-1	-	few	TGCAGTGCTAGGCCTTCGGCAGGGGCAGGGTACGAGCAGTACTTC	CSARPSAGAGYEQYF
TRBJ1-5	TRBV5-6	-	few	TGTGCCAGCAGCTTGTTCCGCCACGACGGCCACAATCAGCCCCAGCATTTT	CASSLFRHDGHNQPQHF
TRBJ2-2	TRBV25-1	TRBD2	-	TGTGCCAGCAGGATAGCGGGGGCCAACACCGGGGAGCTGTTTTTT	CASRIAGANTGELFF
TRBJ2-5	TRBV15	TRBD1	-	TGTGCCACCAGCAGCGCGGAGAGAACAGGGGTCTTGAAGACCCAGTACTTC	CATSSAERTGVLKTQYF
TRBJ2-5	TRBV11-3	TRBD2	many	TGTGCCAGCAGCAAACTAGCGGTCCAAGAGACCCAGTACTTC	CASSKLAVQETQYF
TRBJ1-6	TRBV19	-	-	TGTGCCAGTAGGAACACAGGAGGTATGGGGTCAAATTCACCCCTCCACTTT	CASRNTGGMGSNSPLHF
TRBJ1-1	TRBV19	-	-	TGTGCCTGGAGTGTACGTGTTATGCGGTCCACTGAAGCTTTCTTT	CAWSVRVMRSTEAFF
TRBJ2-7	TRBV5-5	-	-	TGCGCCAGCAGCACACATGCGAGCTCCTACGAGCAGTACTTC	CASSTHASSYEQYF
TRBJ2-7	TRBV7-2	-	many	TGTGCCAGCAGCTCCCTCTTTACACCTACCTACGAGCAGTACTTC	CASSSLFTPTYEQYF
TRBJ1-2	TRBV19	-	-	TGTGCCAGTAGTACAGGGGACCTTAACTATGGCTACACCTTC	CASSTGDLNYGYTF
TRBJ2-7	TRBV7-3	-	many	TGTGCCAGCAGCTTCTCCGCACTTGACGAGCAGTACTTC	CASSFSALDEQYF
TRBJ2-7	TRBV9	TRBD1	many	TGTGCCAGCAGCCCTCGGACAGGTTGGGAGCAGTACTTC	CASSPRTGWEQYF
TRBJ1-2	TRBV15	-	-	TGTGCCACCAGCGGCGGGATAGGCTATGGCTACACCTTC	CATSGGIGYGYTF
TRBJ2-3	TRBV7-3	TRBD1	-	TGTGCCAGCAGCTGGACAGGGTCGAGCACAGATACGCAGTATTTT	CASSWTGSSTDTQYF
TRBJ1-1	TRBV4-3	-	-	TGCACCAGCAGCCAAGGAGGGTTACAGGGTGGCACTGAAGCTTTCTTT	CTSSQGGLQGGTEAFF
TRBJ1-4	TRBV27	-	-	TGTGCCAGCAGTTCGGACAGAACTAATGAAAAACTGTTTTTT	CASSSDRTNEKLFF
TRBJ2-6	TRBV11-2	-	-	TGTGCCAGCAGCTCAAGGGGGGGGGGCTCTGGGGCCAACGTCCTGACTTTC	CASSSRGGGSGANVLTF
TRBJ1-4	TRBV15	-	many	TGTGCCACCAGCAGAGATCCGGGAGTGGGAAAACTGTTTTTT	CATSRDPGVGKLFF
TRBJ2-2	TRBV7-9	TRBD2	-	TGTGCCAGCCTCAAGCGGGGCCCGGGGGACACCGGGGAGCTGTTTTTT	CASLKRGPGDTGELFF
TRBJ2-5	TRBV7-9	-	many	TGTGCCAGCAGCTTCCGGACAGAAGAGACCCAGTACTTC	CASSFRTEETQYF
TRBJ2-5	TRBV29-1	-	few	TGCAGCGTTGAAGAGGGGGCTCAAGAGACCCAGTACTTC	CSVEEGAQETQYF
TRBJ1-1	TRBV29-1	-	-	TGCAGCGTTGCCGGGGGCCCGAACACTGAAGCTTTCTTT	CSVAGGPNTEAFF
TRBJ1-2	TRBV12-5	-	-	TGTGCTAGTGGTTCTTACAACTATGGCTACACCTTC	CASGSYNYGYTF
TRBJ1-2	TRBV9	TRBD1	few	TGTGCCAGCAGCCCACAAGACAGGGGGTTACGGTATGGCTACACCTTC	CASSPQDRGLRYGYTF
TRBJ1-1	TRBV25-1	-	many	TGTGCCAGCAGTGAAGACAGACGGAACACTGAAGCTTTCTTT	CASSEDRRNTEAFF
TRBJ1-2	TRBV4-3	-	-	TGCGCCAGCAGCCAAGAGCCTGACACCGGGATTGGGTATGGCTACACCTTC	CASSQEPDTGIGYGYTF
TRBJ1-5	TRBV4-2	TRBD1	many	TGTGCCAGCAGCCAAGACCCCAGGGGGGCGGGACAGCCCCAGCATTTT	CASSQDPRGAGQPQHF
TRBJ2-5	TRBV10-2	TRBD1	-	TGCGCCAGCAAACAGGGGTCCGGGACCGGAATGGAGACCCAGTACTTC	CASKQGSGTGMETQYF
TRBJ2-7	TRBV20-1	-	few	TGCAGTGCTAGAGAATCGTCAGTTAGCTCCTACGAGCAGTACTTC	CSARESSVSSYEQYF
TRBJ1-4	TRBV7-2	-	many	TGTGCCAGCAGCTTAGCGGGACGGAGTAATGAAAAACTGTTTTTT	CASSLAGRSNEKLFF
TRBJ2-5	TRBV7-9	-	many	TGTGCCAGCAGCCTGGGGCAGTTGGGGGAGACCCAGTACTTC	CASSLGQLGETQYF
TRBJ1-2	TRBV20-1	-	-	TGCAGTGCTAGAGATACAGGGCCCAACTATGGCTACACCTTC	CSARDTGPNYGYTF
TRBJ1-4	TRBV7-9	-	few	TGTGCCAGCAGCGGAAGGACAGCAACTAATGAAAAACTGTTTTTT	CASSGRTATNEKLFF
TRBJ2-7	TRBV15	-	once	TGTGCCACCAGCAGTTACTCGATTGGCTACGAGCAGTACTTC	CATSSYSIGYEQYF
TRBJ2-2	TRBV9	TRBD2	many	TGTGCCAGCACTAGCGGGGGGCCCACCGGGGAGCTGTTTTTT	CASTSGGPTGELFF
TRBJ2-7	TRBV7-2	TRBD1	-	TGTGCCAGCAGCATGCGACAGGGGGGTGAGCAGTACTTC	CASSMRQGGEQYF
TRBJ1-2	TRBV7-9	TRBD1	few	TGTGCCAGCAGCTTAAGGGGACAGGGGGCTTCGAGGTATGGCTACACCTTC	CASSLRGQGASRYGYTF
TRBJ1-2	TRBV11-1	-	many	TGTGCCAGCAGCGCCGAGGACAGTCTCTATGGCTACACCTTC	CASSAEDSLYGYTF
TRBJ1-1	TRBV5-5	TRBD1	many	TGTGCCAGCACCTCGACAGGGACGGACACTGAAGCTTTCTTT	CASTSTGTDTEAFF
TRBJ2-5	TRBV4-1	-	-	TGCGCCAGCAGCCAGCCCGGGGCTCTAGAGACCCAGTACTTC	CASSQPGALETQYF
TRBJ1-2	TRBV20-1	TRBD1	-	TGCAGTGCTCCCGGCAGGGGGGTCGGCTACACCTTC	CSAPGRGVGYTF
TRBJ1-1	TRBV25-1	-	-	TGTGCCTGGACGCCGGGGTTAACTGAAGCTTTCTTT	CAWTPGLTEAFF
TRBJ1-6	TRBV6-2/TRBV6-3	TRBD1	-	TGTGCCAGCAGTGTAGAGACAGGGGGCAGTAATTCACCCCTCCACTTT	CASSVETGGSNSPLHF
TRBJ2-7	TRBV29-1	TRBD2	-	TGCAGCGTTTACGGGAGGGCGCGTGACGAGCAGTACTTC	CSVYGRARDEQYF
TRBJ2-1	TRBV7-2	-	-	TGTGCCAGCAGCCAAGGACGGAATGAGCAGTTCTTC	CASSQGRNEQFF